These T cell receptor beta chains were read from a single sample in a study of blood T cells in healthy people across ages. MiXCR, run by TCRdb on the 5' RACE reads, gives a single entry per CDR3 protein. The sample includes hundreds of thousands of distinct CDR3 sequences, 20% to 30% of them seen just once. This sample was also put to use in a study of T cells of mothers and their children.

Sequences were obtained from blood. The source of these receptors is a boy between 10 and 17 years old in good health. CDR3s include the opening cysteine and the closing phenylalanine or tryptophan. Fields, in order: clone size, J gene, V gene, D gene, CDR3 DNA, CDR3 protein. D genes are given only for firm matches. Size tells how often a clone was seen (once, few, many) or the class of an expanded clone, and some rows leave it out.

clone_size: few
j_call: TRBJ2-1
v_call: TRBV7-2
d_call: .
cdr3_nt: TGTGCCAGCAGCTTAGAAGCGACAGCCCCCGACGTAAAATTC
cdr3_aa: CASSLEATAPDVKF

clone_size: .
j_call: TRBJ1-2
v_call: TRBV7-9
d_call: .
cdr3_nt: TGTGCCGCAGCATCGGGGGAGACCTTC
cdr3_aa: CAAASGETF

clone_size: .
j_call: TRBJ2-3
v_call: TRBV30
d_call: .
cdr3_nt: TGTGCCTGGATCGGGTCGGGGCTCAGCACAGATACGCAGTATTTT
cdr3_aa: CAWIGSGLSTDTQYF

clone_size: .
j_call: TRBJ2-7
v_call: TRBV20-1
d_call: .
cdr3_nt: TGCAGTGCTACCCAGGGACTGGAGACGTACGAGCAGTACTTC
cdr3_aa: CSATQGLETYEQYF

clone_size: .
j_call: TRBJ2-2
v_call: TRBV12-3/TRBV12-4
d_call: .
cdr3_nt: TGTGCCAGCAGTTTACAGGCGTACACCGGGGAGCTGTTTTTT
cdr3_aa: CASSLQAYTGELFF

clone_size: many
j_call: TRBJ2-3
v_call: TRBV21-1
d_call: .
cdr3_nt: TGTGCCAGCCTTCTTCCGGACGGAAGACGCACAGATACGCAGTATTTT
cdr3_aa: CASLLPDGRRTDTQYF

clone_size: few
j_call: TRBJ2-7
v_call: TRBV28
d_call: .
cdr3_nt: TGTGCCAGCACTTCTGCAGGTTACTCCTACGAGCAGTACTTC
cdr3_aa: CASTSAGYSYEQYF

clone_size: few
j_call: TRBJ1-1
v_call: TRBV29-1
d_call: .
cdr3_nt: TGCAGCGTCCGAAATTCGGGTCAGATGAACACTGAAGCTTTCTTT
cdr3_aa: CSVRNSGQMNTEAFF

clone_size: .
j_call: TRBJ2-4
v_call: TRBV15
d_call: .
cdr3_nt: TGTGCCACCAGCAGAGGGAAGGCCAAAAACATTCAGTACTTC
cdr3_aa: CATSRGKAKNIQYF

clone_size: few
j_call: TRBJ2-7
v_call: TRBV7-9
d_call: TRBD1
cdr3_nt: TGTGCCAGCAGGGGGACAGGGAGTGAGCAGTACTTC
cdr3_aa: CASRGTGSEQYF

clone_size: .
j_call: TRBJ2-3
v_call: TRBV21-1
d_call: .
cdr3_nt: TGTGCCAGCAGCAATGGTTCAGATACGCAGTATTTT
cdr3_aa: CASSNGSDTQYF